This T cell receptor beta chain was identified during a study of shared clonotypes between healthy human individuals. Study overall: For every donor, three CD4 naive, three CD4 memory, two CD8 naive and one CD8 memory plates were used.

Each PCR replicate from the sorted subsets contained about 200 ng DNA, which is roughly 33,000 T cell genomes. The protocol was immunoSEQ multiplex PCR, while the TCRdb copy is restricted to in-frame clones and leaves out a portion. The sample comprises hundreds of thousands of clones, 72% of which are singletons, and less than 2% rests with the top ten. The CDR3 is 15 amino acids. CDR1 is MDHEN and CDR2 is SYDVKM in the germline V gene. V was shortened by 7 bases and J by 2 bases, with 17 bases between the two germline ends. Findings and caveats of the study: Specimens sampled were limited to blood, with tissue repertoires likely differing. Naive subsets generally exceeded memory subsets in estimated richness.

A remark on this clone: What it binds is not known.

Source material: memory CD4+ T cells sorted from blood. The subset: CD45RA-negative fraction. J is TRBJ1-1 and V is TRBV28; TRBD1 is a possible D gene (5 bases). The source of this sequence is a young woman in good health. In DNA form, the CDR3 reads TGTGCCAGCATCCCCCCCACGCAGGGAAACACTGAAGCTTTCTTT. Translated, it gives CASIPPTQGNTEAFF.